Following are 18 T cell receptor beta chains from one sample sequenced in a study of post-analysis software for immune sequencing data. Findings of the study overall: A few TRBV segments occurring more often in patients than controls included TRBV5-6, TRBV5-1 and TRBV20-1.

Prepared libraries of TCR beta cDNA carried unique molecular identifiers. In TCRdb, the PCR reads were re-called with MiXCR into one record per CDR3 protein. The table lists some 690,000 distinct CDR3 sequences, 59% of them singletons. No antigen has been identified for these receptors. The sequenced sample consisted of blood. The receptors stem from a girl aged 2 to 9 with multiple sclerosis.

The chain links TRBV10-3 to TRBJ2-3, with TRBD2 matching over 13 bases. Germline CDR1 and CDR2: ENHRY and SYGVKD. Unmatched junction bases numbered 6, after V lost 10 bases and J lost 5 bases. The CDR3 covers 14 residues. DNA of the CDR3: TGTGCCACCGACGGACTAGCGGGAGTAGATACGCAGTATTTT. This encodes CATDGLAGVDTQYF.

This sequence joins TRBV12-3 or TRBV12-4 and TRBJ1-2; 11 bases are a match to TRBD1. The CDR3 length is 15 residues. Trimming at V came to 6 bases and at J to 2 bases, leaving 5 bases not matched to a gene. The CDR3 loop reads CASSRRDRGNYGYTF. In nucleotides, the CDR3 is TGTGCCAGCAGCCGCCGGGACAGGGGGAACTATGGCTACACCTTC.

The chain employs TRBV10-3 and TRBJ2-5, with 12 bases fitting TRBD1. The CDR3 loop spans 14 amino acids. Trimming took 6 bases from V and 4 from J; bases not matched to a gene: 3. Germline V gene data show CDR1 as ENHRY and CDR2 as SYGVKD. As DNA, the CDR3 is TGTGCCATCAGGCCGGGACAGGGGGCAGAGACCCAGTACTTC. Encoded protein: CAIRPGQGAETQYF.

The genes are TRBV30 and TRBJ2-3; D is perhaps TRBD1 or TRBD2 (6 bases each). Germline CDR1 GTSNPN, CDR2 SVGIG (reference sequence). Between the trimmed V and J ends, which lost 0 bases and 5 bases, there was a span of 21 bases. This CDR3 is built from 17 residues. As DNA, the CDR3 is TGTGCCTGGAGTGTACGGAGAGGGAGAGGGGGGAGAGATACGCAGTATTTT. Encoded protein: CAWSVRRGRGGRDTQYF.

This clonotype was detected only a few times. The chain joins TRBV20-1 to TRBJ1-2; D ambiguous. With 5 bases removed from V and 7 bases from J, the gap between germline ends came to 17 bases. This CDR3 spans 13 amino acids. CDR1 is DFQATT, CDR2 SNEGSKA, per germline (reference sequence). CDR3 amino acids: CSALDRRSSGYTF. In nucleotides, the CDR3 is TGCAGTGCTTTGGACCGACGATCGAGTGGCTACACCTTC.

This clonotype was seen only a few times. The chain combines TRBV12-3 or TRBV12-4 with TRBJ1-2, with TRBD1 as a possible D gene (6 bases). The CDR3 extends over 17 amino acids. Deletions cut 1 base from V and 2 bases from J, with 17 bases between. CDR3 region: CASSLVHGAGTNYGYTF. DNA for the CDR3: TGTGCCAGCAGTTTAGTCCATGGGGCAGGGACAAACTATGGCTACACCTTC.

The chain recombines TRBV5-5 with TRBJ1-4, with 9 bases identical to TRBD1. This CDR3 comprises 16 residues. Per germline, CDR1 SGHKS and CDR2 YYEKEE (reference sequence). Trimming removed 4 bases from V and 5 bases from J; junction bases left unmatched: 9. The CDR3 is CASSPWSGTGNEKLFF. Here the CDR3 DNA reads TGTGCCAGCAGCCCGTGGTCCGGGACAGGGAATGAAAAACTGTTTTTT.

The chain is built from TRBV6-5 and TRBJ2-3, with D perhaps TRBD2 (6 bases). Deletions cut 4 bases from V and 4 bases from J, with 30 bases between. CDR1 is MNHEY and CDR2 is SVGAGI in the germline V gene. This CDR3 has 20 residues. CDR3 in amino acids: CASSFSLGSPSEWDPDTQYF. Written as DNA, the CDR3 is TGTGCCAGCAGTTTTTCCCTTGGCTCACCTAGCGAATGGGACCCAGATACGCAGTATTTT.

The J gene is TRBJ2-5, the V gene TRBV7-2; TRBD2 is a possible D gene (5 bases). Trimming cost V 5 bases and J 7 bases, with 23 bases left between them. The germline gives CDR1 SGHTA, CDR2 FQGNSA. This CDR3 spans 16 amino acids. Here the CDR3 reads CASSLKLVGGLGTQYF. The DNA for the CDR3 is TGTGCCAGCAGCCTAAAACTAGTAGGCGGTCTAGGGACCCAGTACTTC. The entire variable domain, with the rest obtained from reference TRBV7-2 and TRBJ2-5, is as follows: GAGVSQSPSNKVTEKGKDVELRCDPISGHTALYWYRQSLGQGLEFLIYFQGNSAPDKSGLPSDRFSAERTGGSVSTLTIQRTQQEDSAVYLCASSLKLVGGLGTQYFGPGTRLLVL.

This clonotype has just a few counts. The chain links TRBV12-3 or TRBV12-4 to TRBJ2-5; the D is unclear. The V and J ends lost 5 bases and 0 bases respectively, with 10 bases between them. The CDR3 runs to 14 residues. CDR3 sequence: CASSNNQYQETQYF. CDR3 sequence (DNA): TGTGCCAGCAGTAACAATCAGTACCAAGAGACCCAGTACTTC.

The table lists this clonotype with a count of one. The CDR3 here is CASSYSNSRYSNQPQHF. The CDR3 coding sequence is TGTGCCAGCAGTTACTCGAACAGCCGATATAGCAATCAGCCCCAGCATTTT. The genes are TRBV6-6 and TRBJ1-5; no definite D call. The CDR3 spans 17 residues. Germline V lookup: CDR1 MNHNY, CDR2 SVGAGI (reference sequence). Trimming took 0 bases from V and 0 from J, leaving 12 bases between them.

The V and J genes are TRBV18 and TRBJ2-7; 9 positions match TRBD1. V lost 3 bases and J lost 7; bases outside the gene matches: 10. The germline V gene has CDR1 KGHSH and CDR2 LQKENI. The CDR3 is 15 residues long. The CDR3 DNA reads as TGTGCCAGCTCACCGGGGACAGGGAGTAAAAGGGAGCAGTACTTC. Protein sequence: CASSPGTGSKREQYF.

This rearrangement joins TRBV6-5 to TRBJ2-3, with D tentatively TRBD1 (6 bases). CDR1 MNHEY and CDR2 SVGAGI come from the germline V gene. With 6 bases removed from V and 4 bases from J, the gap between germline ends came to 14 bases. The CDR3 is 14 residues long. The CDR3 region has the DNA TGTGCCAGCAGCCTCAGATCAGGGGCAGATACGCAGTATTTT. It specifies CASSLRSGADTQYF.

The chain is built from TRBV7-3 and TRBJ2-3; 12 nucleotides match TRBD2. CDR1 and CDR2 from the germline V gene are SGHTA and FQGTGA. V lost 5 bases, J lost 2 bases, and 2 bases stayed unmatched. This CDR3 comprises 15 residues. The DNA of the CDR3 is TGTGCCAGCAGCCGGACTAGCGGGATCACAGATACGCAGTATTTT. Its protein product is CASSRTSGITDTQYF.

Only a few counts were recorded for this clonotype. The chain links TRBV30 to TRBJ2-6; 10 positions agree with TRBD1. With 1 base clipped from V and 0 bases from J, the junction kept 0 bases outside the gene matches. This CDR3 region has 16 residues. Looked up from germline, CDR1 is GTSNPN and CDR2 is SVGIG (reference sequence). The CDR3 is CAWSGTGGSGANVLTF. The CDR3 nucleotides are TGTGCCTGGAGTGGGACAGGGGGCTCTGGGGCCAACGTCCTGACTTTC.

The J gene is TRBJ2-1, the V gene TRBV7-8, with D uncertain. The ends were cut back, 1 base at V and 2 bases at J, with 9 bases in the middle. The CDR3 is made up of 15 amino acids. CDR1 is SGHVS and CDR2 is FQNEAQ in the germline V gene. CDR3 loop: CASSLGSYPYNEQFF. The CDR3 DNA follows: TGTGCCAGCAGCTTAGGCTCCTACCCCTACAATGAGCAGTTCTTC.

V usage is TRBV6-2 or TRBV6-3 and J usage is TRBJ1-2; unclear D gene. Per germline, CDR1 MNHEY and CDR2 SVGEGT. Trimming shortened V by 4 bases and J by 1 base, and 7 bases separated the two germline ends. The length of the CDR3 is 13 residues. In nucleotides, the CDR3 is TGTGCCAGCAGTTCCGAAATTAACTATGGCTACACCTTC. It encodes CASSSEINYGYTF.

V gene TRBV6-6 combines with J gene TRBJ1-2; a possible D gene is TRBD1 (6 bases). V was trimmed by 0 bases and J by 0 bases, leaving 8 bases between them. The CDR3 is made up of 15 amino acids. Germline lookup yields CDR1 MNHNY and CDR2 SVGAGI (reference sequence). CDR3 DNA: TGTGCCAGCAGTTACTCTGACAGGCCTAACTATGGCTACACCTTC. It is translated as CASSYSDRPNYGYTF.